This is a list of T cell receptor beta chains from one sample in a study of neoadjuvant anti-PD-1 for oral cavity cancer. Profiling relied on immunoSEQ multiplex PCR, and the TCRdb table lists in-frame clones only, not all of them. The data show around 81,000 clones, with under 90% seen just once and roughly 3% held by the top ten. Sequenced here: PBMCs, sampled before nivolumab (anti-PD-1) treatment. The receptors were sampled from a person between 40 and 85 years old with oral cavity squamous cell carcinoma. Each CDR3 is given with its conserved first and last residue. The D gene is left open where the match is weak. Clone size is shown for a subset of rows, as once, few, many or a class of expanded clone.

>TRBJ2-3|TRBD2|TRBV25-1|.
TGTGCCAGGAGCGGGAGGTACACAGATACGCAGTATTTT
CARSGRYTDTQYF
>TRBJ1-1|.|TRBV19|.
TGTGCCAGTAGTGACATACAGGGACGGGGTTCCACTGAAGCTTTCTTT
CASSDIQGRGSTEAFF
>TRBJ1-5|TRBD1|TRBV5-6|.
TGTGCCAGCAGCCGCCGGGACAGGGTCTTCAATCAGCCCCAGCATTTT
CASSRRDRVFNQPQHF
>TRBJ2-2|TRBD2|TRBV19|.
TGTGCCAGTAGCGGGGGGTGGAACACCGGGGAGCTGTTTTTT
CASSGGWNTGELFF
>TRBJ1-1|.|TRBV10-3|.
TGTGCCATCAGTGCGAGTGGGACCCTCACTGAAGCTTTCTTT
CAISASGTLTEAFF
>TRBJ2-2|TRBD2|TRBV19|.
TGTGCCAGTAGTCCGCGGGAGGTGAACACCGGGGAGCTGTTTTTT
CASSPREVNTGELFF
>TRBJ1-1|TRBD1|TRBV2|few
TGTGCCAGCAGAGGACAGGCGAACACTGAAGCTTTCTTT
CASRGQANTEAFF
>TRBJ1-5|.|TRBV7-9|.
TGTGCCAGCAGCTTAGGGTCGGGCGCCGAGCCCCAGCATTTT
CASSLGSGAEPQHF
>TRBJ1-5|.|TRBV11-2|.
TGTGCCAGCAGCTTAAGTGGACAGCCTAATCAGCCCCAGCATTTT
CASSLSGQPNQPQHF
>TRBJ2-7|.|TRBV6-5|once
TGTGCCAGCAGCTTACAGGGATACGAGCAGTACTTC
CASSLQGYEQYF
>TRBJ2-7|.|TRBV6-1|.
TGTGCCAGCAGTGAAGGGGGGTCCTACGAGCAGTACTTC
CASSEGGSYEQYF
>TRBJ1-1|.|TRBV4-1|.
TGCGCCAGCACCTGGGGCGTGGTGAACACTGAAGCTTTCTTT
CASTWGVVNTEAFF
>TRBJ2-2|.|TRBV25-1|.
TGTGCCAGCATGGCAGGCAACACCGGGGAGCTGTTTTTT
CASMAGNTGELFF
>TRBJ2-3|.|TRBV10-3|.
TGTGCCATCTCCCTCTTTGATACGCAGTATTTT
CAISLFDTQYF
>TRBJ2-7|.|TRBV28|.
TGTGCCAGCAGTTTCTTGGCGGGATCCGCCCCCTACGAGCAGTACTTC
CASSFLAGSAPYEQYF
>TRBJ1-1|.|TRBV13|.
TGTGCCAGCAGCTTAGGGGGGGTAGAAGCTTTCTTT
CASSLGGVEAFF
>TRBJ1-2|.|TRBV5-6|.
TGTGCCAGCAGCTTGAGGCAGTCTAACTATGGCTACACCTTC
CASSLRQSNYGYTF
>TRBJ2-5|TRBD2|TRBV5-1|.
TGCGCCAGCAGCTTGGCCAGCGGCGGGAGGGCAGAGACCCAGTACTTC
CASSLASGGRAETQYF
>TRBJ2-2|.|TRBV2|.
TGTGCCAGCAGTCGGGACTCGGGGAACACCGGGGAGCTGTTTTTT
CASSRDSGNTGELFF
>TRBJ1-4|.|TRBV15|.
TGTGCCACCAGCAGAGTTCTATCGGCAACTAATGAAAAACTGTTTTTT
CATSRVLSATNEKLFF